The 21 T cell receptor beta chains reported below all come from one sample, sequenced in a study of blood T cell repertoires in COVID-19. Sequencing was performed with immunoSEQ multiplex PCR; in TCRdb, only in-frame clones are kept and a portion is missing. The sample yields about 250,000 clones, about 90% seen once. Specimen: PBMCs or T cells enriched from blood (not recorded which). These receptors all stem from a woman in her thirties with acute COVID-19.

This rearrangement joins TRBV2 to TRBJ1-5; 10 bases map to TRBD1. V lost 5 bases, J lost 6 bases, and 7 bases stayed unmatched. Germline CDR1 reads SNHLY; CDR2 reads FYNNEI. CDR3 size: 15 residues. The DNA of the CDR3 is TGTGCCAGCAGTAGGGACAGGGGTATCGGTCAGCCCCAGCATTTT. This codes for CASSRDRGIGQPQHF.

This clone was seen a few times. The gene calls are TRBV19 and TRBJ2-2, with D tentatively TRBD1 (6 bases). The CDR3 length is 18 residues. The germline V and J ends were trimmed by 5 bases and 4 bases, with 23 bases remaining between them. From germline, CDR1 is LNHDA and CDR2 SQIVND (reference sequence). The CDR3 spells CASSWMGTLKGPTGELFF. In nucleotides, the CDR3 is TGTGCCAGTAGTTGGATGGGGACACTCAAAGGTCCCACCGGGGAGCTGTTTTTT. Complete variable domain (other parts from reference TRBV19 and TRBJ2-2): DGGITQSPKYLFRKEGQNVTLSCEQNLNHDAMYWYRQDPGQGLRLIYYSQIVNDFQKGDIAEGYSVSREKKESFPLTVTSAQKNPTAFYLCASSWMGTLKGPTGELFFGEGSRLTVL.

The V gene is TRBV28, the J gene TRBJ1-5; D remains unclear. Trimming took off 2 bases at V and 7 bases at J, with 6 bases between the two ends. The CDR3 consists of 12 residues. The germline gives CDR1 MDHEN, CDR2 SYDVKM. CDR3 loop: CASSLAAQPQHF. The CDR3 DNA reads TGTGCCAGCAGTTTAGCGGCGCAGCCCCAGCATTTT. The full variable domain, completed using reference TRBV28 and TRBJ1-5, is DVKVTQSSRYLVKRTGEKVFLECVQDMDHENMFWYRQDPGLGLRLIYFSYDVKMKEKGDIPEGYSVSREKKERFSLILESASTNQTSMYLCASSLAAQPQHFGDGTRLSIL.

The chain employs TRBV29-1 and TRBJ2-2, with D possibly called TRBD1 or TRBD2 (5 bases each). The germline gives CDR1 SQVTM, CDR2 ANQGSEA. CDR3 size: 14 residues. With 7 bases removed from V and 7 bases from J, the gap between germline ends came to 19 bases. The CDR3 is CSAGMRPQGGELFF. CDR3 DNA: TGCAGCGCGGGAATGAGGCCTCAGGGCGGGGAGCTGTTTTTT.

The chain recombines TRBV6-2 or TRBV6-3 with TRBJ2-1; D ambiguous. Germline values: CDR1 MNHEY, CDR2 SVGEGT. This CDR3 has 15 amino acids. V lost 5 bases, J lost 0 bases, and 11 bases lay in between. CDR3 loop: CASSQTRPSYNEQFF. In DNA, the CDR3 is TGTGCCAGCAGTCAGACTCGACCCTCCTACAATGAGCAGTTCTTC.

J is TRBJ2-5 and V is TRBV2; TRBD1 agrees at 11 bases. V was pared by 4 bases and J by 5 bases, with 6 bases of the junction left unmatched. From germline, CDR1 is SNHLY and CDR2 FYNNEI. CDR3 length equals 15 residues. This CDR3 is CASSADRGLGETQYF. In DNA form, the CDR3 reads TGTGCCAGCAGTGCGGACAGGGGGCTTGGGGAGACCCAGTACTTC. Combining the CDR3 with reference TRBV2 and TRBJ2-5 gives the whole variable domain EPEVTQTPSHQVTQMGQEVILRCVPISNHLYFYWYRQILGQKVEFLVSFYNNEISEKSEIFDDQFSVERPDGSNFTLKIRSTKLEDSAMYFCASSADRGLGETQYFGPGTRLLVL.

This chain uses TRBV14 with TRBJ1-6; D unclear. The V end was cut by 4 bases, the J end by 0 bases, with 7 bases between. CDR1 and CDR2 (germline): SGHDN, FVKESK. This CDR3 spans 15 amino acids. The CDR3 region has the DNA TGTGCCAGCAGCCGGGAGGGCTCCTATAATTCACCCCTCCACTTT. Its translation is CASSREGSYNSPLHF.

In its sample, this clone was seen a few times. The gene calls are TRBV18 and TRBJ1-1; 9 bases map to TRBD1. With V trimmed by 5 bases and J by 1 base, 8 bases remained unmatched. CDR3 length: 16 amino acids. Germline CDR1 is KGHSH and CDR2 is LQKENI. The CDR3 DNA reads TGTGCCAGCTCAATCGCTTCGGGACAGGGGAACACTGAAGCTTTCTTT. Translation: CASSIASGQGNTEAFF.

The V call is TRBV7-2, the J call TRBJ1-5; D uncertain. The CDR3 spans 18 residues. Trimming took off 2 bases at V and 5 bases at J, with 22 bases between the two ends. CDR1 SGHTA and CDR2 FQGNSA come from the germline V gene. The CDR3 coding sequence is TGTGCCAGCAGCTTACTACCGGCCAGGTTTTCCTCCTATCAGCCCCAGCATTTT. Protein product: CASSLLPARFSSYQPQHF.

The V and J genes are TRBV7-9 and TRBJ1-4; D might be TRBD1 (5 bases). This CDR3 contains 16 residues. CDR1 is SEHNR and CDR2 is FQNEAQ in the germline V gene (reference sequence). Trimming stripped 4 bases from V and 8 bases from J, with 20 bases between. The CDR3 DNA sequence: TGTGCCAGCAGCTCTCCTCCGGGACGGGGGGACGAAAAACTGTTTTTT. The encoded protein is CASSSPPGRGDEKLFF.

J is TRBJ1-2 and V is TRBV14, with 9 positions matching TRBD1. Germline V gives CDR1 SGHDN, CDR2 FVKESK. Losses at the gene ends were 4 bases for V and 10 bases for J; bases not matched to a gene: 1. The length of the CDR3 is 11 residues. CDR3 nucleotides: TGTGCCAGCAGCCGGGACAGGGCCTACACCTTC. Translated, it gives CASSRDRAYTF.

This chain connects TRBV5-4 to TRBJ1-4; D is ambiguous. The germline gives CDR1 SGHNT, CDR2 YYREEE (reference sequence). The CDR3 has 15 residues. The V end lost 4 bases, the J end lost 3 bases, and 13 bases lay between the germline ends. CDR3 sequence (DNA): TGTGCCAGCAGCCTATACAGTCCTTCTAATGAAAAACTGTTTTTT. Protein sequence: CASSLYSPSNEKLFF.

V gene TRBV29-1 combines with J gene TRBJ1-1; D gene ambiguous. Between the trimmed V and J ends, which lost 1 base and 10 bases, there was a span of 16 bases. The CDR3 consists of 13 residues. CDR1 is SQVTM and CDR2 is ANQGSEA in the germline V gene. This CDR3 reads CSVEAPNRVSAFF. In DNA form, the CDR3 reads TGCAGCGTTGAAGCCCCGAATCGGGTCTCAGCTTTCTTT.

The V gene is TRBV7-8, the J gene TRBJ2-5; D might be TRBD1 (6 bases). The V end lost 6 bases, the J end lost 2 bases, and 13 bases lay between the germline ends. This CDR3 has 14 amino acids. Germline V gives CDR1 SGHVS, CDR2 FQNEAQ. The CDR3 region is CASSTTGFQETQYF. The CDR3 DNA follows: TGTGCCAGCAGTACTACAGGGTTTCAAGAGACCCAGTACTTC.

This chain uses TRBV25-1 with TRBJ2-1, with 7 positions matching TRBD2. V shed 2 bases and J 7 bases; nucleotides not matched to a gene: 5. Germline assignment: CDR1 MGHDK and CDR2 SYGVNS. CDR3 size: 14 residues. Written as DNA, the CDR3 is TGTGCCAGCAGTGAAGGCGGGGGTAGGAATGAGCAGTTCTTC. Its protein is CASSEGGGRNEQFF.

This chain connects TRBV6-2 or TRBV6-3 to TRBJ1-5; possible D gene TRBD1, 5 bases. With 2 bases removed from V and 4 bases from J, the gap between germline ends came to 6 bases. Germline V lookup: CDR1 MNHEY, CDR2 SVGEGT. This CDR3 has 13 amino acids. CDR3: CASSYTGNQPQHF. The CDR3 nucleotides read TGTGCCAGCAGTTACACAGGAAATCAGCCCCAGCATTTT.

The rearrangement links TRBV18 to TRBJ1-1; D possibly corresponds to TRBD1 (5 bases). Germline CDR1 reads KGHSH; CDR2 reads LQKENI. V lost 2 bases and J 3 bases, leaving 16 bases between the germline ends. This CDR3 has 16 residues. This CDR3 reads CASSPIRGEEDTEAFF. CDR3 in DNA: TGTGCCAGCTCACCAATTAGGGGTGAAGAAGACACTGAAGCTTTCTTT.

J is TRBJ1-1 and V is TRBV6-5, with TRBD1 identical over 7 bases. CDR1 is MNHEY and CDR2 is SVGAGI in the germline V gene. Trimming took 4 bases from V and 11 from J; bases not matched to a gene: 16. This CDR3 is 15 amino acids long. CDR3 residues: CASSSYTGDPFGAFF. DNA of the CDR3: TGTGCCAGCAGTTCCTATACAGGGGATCCCTTTGGGGCTTTCTTT.

This clone came up a few times. This chain uses TRBV7-8 with TRBJ1-1; no definite D call. This CDR3 contains 12 residues. V lost 1 base, J lost 8 bases, and 8 bases lay in between. Germline lookup yields CDR1 SGHVS and CDR2 FQNEAQ. CDR3 region: CASSLGREEAFF. Here the CDR3 DNA reads TGTGCCAGCAGCTTAGGGAGGGAGGAAGCTTTCTTT.

The chain links TRBV18 to TRBJ2-1; 8 bases match TRBD2. V lost 3 bases to trimming and J lost 0 bases; unmatched junction nucleotides: 10. The CDR3 spans 18 residues. Germline V lookup: CDR1 KGHSH, CDR2 LQKENI. The CDR3 spells CASSPSSGSPSSYNEQFF. Here the CDR3 DNA reads TGTGCCAGCTCACCTTCTAGCGGGTCCCCGAGCTCCTACAATGAGCAGTTCTTC. The full variable domain, its missing parts supplied by reference TRBV18 and TRBJ2-1, is NAGVMQNPRHLVRRRGQEARLRCSPMKGHSHVYWYRQLPEEGLKFMVYLQKENIIDESGMPKERFSAEFPKEGPSILRIQQVVRGDSAAYFCASSPSSGSPSSYNEQFFGPGTRLTVL.

This chain connects TRBV6-5 to TRBJ2-3; 9 bases agree with TRBD2. J was trimmed by 2 bases and V by 6 bases; bases with no gene match: 6. This CDR3 has 15 amino acids. Germline V gene data show CDR1 as MNHEY and CDR2 as SVGAGI. For the CDR3, the DNA is TGTGCCAGCAGCCCCTTAGCGGGGGACACAGATACGCAGTATTTT. Its protein is CASSPLAGDTDTQYF.